This passage covers 19 T cell receptor beta chains from one sample sequenced in a study of blood T cell repertoires in COVID-19. The repertoire was sequenced with immunoSEQ multiplex PCR; TCRdb's copy has only in-frame clones and lacks some. Of about 180,000 clones in the sample, 80% were seen once. Source material: PBMCs or T cells enriched from blood (not recorded which). The receptor set was obtained from a man aged 60 to 75 who had been exposed to COVID-19.

This clone is labeled medium-sized. The rearrangement uses TRBV9 and TRBJ1-6, with a possible D match to TRBD1 (6 bases). V lost 3 bases and J 7 bases, leaving 17 bases between the germline ends. The germline V gene encodes CDR1 SGDLS and CDR2 YYNGEE. The CDR3 length is 16 residues. The DNA for the CDR3 is TGTGCCAGCAGCGCACGACTACAGGGACCGAATTCACCCCTCCACTTT. It translates to CASSARLQGPNSPLHF.

V is TRBV7-3 and J is TRBJ2-1; D possibly corresponds to TRBD1 (6 bases). Germline CDR1 and CDR2: SGHTA and FQGTGA. Trimming shortened V by 5 bases and J by 9 bases, and 8 bases separated the two germline ends. The CDR3 loop spans 11 amino acids. The CDR3 loop is CASSQGGEQFF. The CDR3 DNA sequence: TGTGCCAGCAGCCAAGGGGGTGAGCAGTTCTTC. The entire variable domain, with the rest obtained from reference TRBV7-3 and TRBJ2-1, is as follows: GAGVSQTPSNKVTEKGKYVELRCDPISGHTALYWYRQSLGQGPEFLIYFQGTGAADDSGLPNDRFFAVRPEGSVSTLKIQRTERGDSAVYLCASSQGGEQFFGPGTRLTVL.

In DNA form, the CDR3 reads TGTGCCAGCAGCTCCTCTCTAGCGGGAATAGGGGAGACCCAGTACTTC. It encodes CASSSSLAGIGETQYF. The chain uses TRBV7-6 and TRBJ2-5; TRBD2 aligns across 9 bases. V shed 4 bases and J 5 bases; nucleotides not matched to a gene: 11. The CDR3 has 16 residues. The germline CDR1 and CDR2 sequences are SGHVS and FNYEAQ. Variable domain in full (rest from reference TRBV7-6 and TRBJ2-5): GAGVSQSPRYKVTKRGQDVALRCDPISGHVSLYWYRQALGQGPEFLTYFNYEAQQDKSGLPNDRFSAERPEGSISTLTIQRTEQRDSAMYRCASSSSLAGIGETQYFGPGTRLLVL.

The V gene is TRBV9, the J gene TRBJ2-7; possibly TRBD2 for D (7 bases). Germline loops: CDR1 SGDLS, CDR2 YYNGEE. V was shortened by 5 bases and J by 6 bases, with 12 bases between the two germline ends. The CDR3 totals 12 residues. The CDR3 DNA reads as TGTGCCAGCAGAAGGGGGGGGCGCGAGCAGTACTTC. This codes for CASRRGGREQYF.

This clone came up a few times. The rearrangement joins TRBV5-8 to TRBJ1-3; D remains ambiguous. Germline V gives CDR1 SGHTS, CDR2 YDEGEE. CDR3 length: 14 residues. The germline V and J ends were trimmed by 4 bases and 0 bases, with 8 bases remaining between them. CDR3 region: CASSLLSSGNTIYF. The CDR3 DNA reads TGTGCCAGCAGCCTACTATCCTCTGGAAACACCATATATTTT.

This chain connects TRBV21-1 to TRBJ1-2; whether TRBD1, the table's D call, matches the DNA was not checked. TRBV21-1 is described as a pseudogene. The CDR3 consists of 14 residues. The CDR3 bases are TGTGCCATCCCGGACACGACCGCTAACTATGGCTACACCTTC. This sequence encodes CAIPDTTANYGYTF.

The chain recombines TRBV11-2 with TRBJ1-3; D is possibly TRBD1 (5 bases). Trimming took off 5 bases at V and 0 bases at J, with 11 bases between the two ends. The CDR3 extends over 15 amino acids. The germline V gene has CDR1 SGHAT and CDR2 FQNNGV. In DNA form, the CDR3 reads TGTGCCAGCAGCCCCCAAAGGGGCTCTGGAAACACCATATATTTT. This codes for CASSPQRGSGNTIYF.

This clone was recorded at least ten times. The CDR3 here is CASSASPPQGRTGELFF. The CDR3 DNA follows: TGTGCCAGCAGCGCCAGCCCCCCACAGGGTCGGACCGGGGAGCTGTTTTTT. The rearrangement links TRBV7-7 to TRBJ2-2; a possible D gene is TRBD1 (6 bases). The V gene lost 5 bases and the J gene lost 5 bases, with 21 bases spanning the gap. There are 17 residues in the CDR3. Germline V gene data show CDR1 as SSHAT and CDR2 as FNYEAQ (reference sequence).

The chain combines TRBV5-4 with TRBJ1-5; a possible D gene is TRBD1 (5 bases). The CDR3 is 14 residues long. Germline assignment: CDR1 SGHNT and CDR2 YYREEE (reference sequence). The ends were cut back, 0 bases at V and 7 bases at J, with 11 bases in the middle. The CDR3 DNA reads TGTGCCAGCAGCTTGGAAGGGGCGGGACAGCCCCAGCATTTT. It encodes CASSLEGAGQPQHF.

The chain's CDR3 is CASRRNGREKLFF. CDR3 DNA: TGTGCCAGCAGGCGCAACGGCAGGGAAAAACTGTTTTTT. The chain has TRBV11-2 and TRBJ1-4; D unresolved. The germline gives CDR1 SGHAT, CDR2 FQNNGV. Trimming took 6 bases from V and 8 from J, leaving 13 bases between them. This CDR3 region has 13 residues.

This rearrangement joins TRBV4-1 to TRBJ2-2; TRBD1 agrees at 7 bases. V lost 1 base to trimming and J lost 4 bases; unmatched junction nucleotides: 6. The CDR3 runs to 16 residues. Germline-derived CDR1 and CDR2 are MGHRA and YSYEKL. The CDR3 sequence: CASSQGGGPPTGELFF. CDR3 coding DNA: TGCGCCAGCAGCCAAGGAGGGGGCCCCCCCACCGGGGAGCTGTTTTTT.

This rearrangement joins TRBV10-3 to TRBJ1-1; 7 bases are shared with TRBD1. The CDR3 sequence is 11 residues long. The V segment lost 8 bases and the J segment 5 bases; nucleotides outside the gene matches: 2. Germline V gene data show CDR1 as ENHRY and CDR2 as SYGVKD. Written as DNA, the CDR3 is TGTGCCATCCAGGGGGGAACTGAAGCTTTCTTT. Its translation: CAIQGGTEAFF.

The chain recombines TRBV29-1 with TRBJ2-1, with 9 nucleotides matching TRBD2. The CDR3 loop spans 17 amino acids. V gave up 2 bases and J gave up 9 bases; unmatched junction bases: 17. In germline, CDR1 is SQVTM, CDR2 ANQGSEA. CDR3 coding DNA: TGCAGCGTTGAACCCTTCCGGGGCGGGAGGGCTCCCACTGAGCAGTTCTTC. Translating gives CSVEPFRGGRAPTEQFF.

The DNA for the CDR3 is TGTGCCAGCAGCTTAGAGCCGAACACTGAAGCTTTCTTT. Protein: CASSLEPNTEAFF. The genes are TRBV7-9 and TRBJ1-1; no clear D. Trimming shortened V by 1 base and J by 1 base, and 4 bases separated the two germline ends. The CDR3 sequence is 13 residues long. Germline-derived CDR1 and CDR2 are SEHNR and FQNEAQ (reference sequence).

The chain carries TRBV7-3 and TRBJ2-3, with TRBD2 matching 9 bases. Germline V gene data show CDR1 as SGHTA and CDR2 as FQGTGA. This CDR3 comprises 17 residues. Trimming cost V 3 bases and J 0 bases; bases outside gene matches: 7. CDR3 sequence: CASSFGAGGPSTDTQYF. CDR3 coding DNA: TGTGCCAGCAGCTTCGGGGCGGGAGGGCCTAGCACAGATACGCAGTATTTT.

This rearrangement joins TRBV11-2 to TRBJ1-2; 9 bases fit TRBD1. The germline gives CDR1 SGHAT, CDR2 FQNNGV. The length of the CDR3 is 15 residues. The junction had 10 bases not matched to a gene; V was cut back by 4 bases and J by 7 bases. CDR3: CASSSATGGWGGYTF. The CDR3 DNA reads TGTGCCAGCAGCTCCGCAACAGGGGGCTGGGGTGGCTACACCTTC.

Only a few counts were recorded for this clone. This chain uses TRBV7-3 with TRBJ2-1, with 15 bases aligning to TRBD2. The J segment lost 12 bases and the V segment lost 5 bases, leaving 14 bases of the junction unmatched. The CDR3 loop spans 17 amino acids. CDR1 SGHTA and CDR2 FQGTGA come from the germline V gene. This CDR3 is CASSASGGLAGGSVQFF. The CDR3 coding sequence is TGTGCCAGCAGCGCCTCCGGGGGACTAGCGGGAGGATCGGTGCAGTTCTTC.

CDR3 amino acids: CASSLELAGGPHNEQFF. CDR3 bases: TGCGCCAGCAGCTTGGAACTAGCGGGAGGGCCACACAATGAGCAGTTCTTC. This sequence joins TRBV5-1 and TRBJ2-1, with TRBD2 identical over 13 bases. The CDR3 has 17 residues. The germline V gene encodes CDR1 SGHRS and CDR2 YFSETQ. Trimming took 0 bases from V and 5 from J; bases not matched to a gene: 5.

The V gene is TRBV24-1, the J gene TRBJ2-7, with TRBD1 identical over 9 bases. Trimming removed 4 bases from V and 12 bases from J; junction bases left unmatched: 6. The CDR3 has 12 residues. Germline CDR1 and CDR2: KGHDR and SFDVKD. The CDR3 region has the DNA TGTGCCACCAGTGACCCAGGACAGGGGTGGTACTTC. Translating it yields CATSDPGQGWYF.